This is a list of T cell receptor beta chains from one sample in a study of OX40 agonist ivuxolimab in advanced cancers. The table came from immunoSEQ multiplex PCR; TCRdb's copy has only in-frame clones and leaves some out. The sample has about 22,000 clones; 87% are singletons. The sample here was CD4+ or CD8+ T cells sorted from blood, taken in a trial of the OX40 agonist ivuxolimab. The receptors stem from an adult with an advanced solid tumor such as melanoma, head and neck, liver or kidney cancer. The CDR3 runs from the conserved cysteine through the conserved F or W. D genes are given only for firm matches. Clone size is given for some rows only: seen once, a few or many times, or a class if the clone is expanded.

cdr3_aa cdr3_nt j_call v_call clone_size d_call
CASSYRRQGDNSPLHF TGTGCCAGCAGTTACAGGCGGCAGGGTGATAATTCACCCCTCCACTTT TRBJ1-6 TRBV6-5 . .
CASSFSGLATDTQYF TGTGCCAGCAGTTTTTCGGGACTAGCAACAGATACGCAGTATTTT TRBJ2-3 TRBV6-5 . TRBD2
CAWSEAGGTDTQYF TGTGCCTGGAGTGAGGCGGGGGGCACAGATACGCAGTATTTT TRBJ2-3 TRBV30 . TRBD2
CASSEEYPVDTQYF TGTGCCAGCAGTGAAGAATACCCCGTCGATACGCAGTATTTT TRBJ2-3 TRBV6-1 few .
CASSDSDSRKVNYGYTF TGTGCCAGCAGTGATTCGGACAGCCGAAAAGTCAACTATGGCTACACCTTC TRBJ1-2 TRBV2 . .
CASSQGLPYEQYF TGCGCCAGCAGCCAAGGACTCCCCTACGAGCAGTACTTC TRBJ2-7 TRBV4-3 once .
CASSFSGTVTDTQYF TGTGCCAGCAGTTTCTCCGGGACAGTTACAGATACGCAGTATTTT TRBJ2-3 TRBV6-5 . TRBD1
CASSIGQGNEQYF TGTGCCAGTAGTATAGGACAGGGGAACGAGCAGTACTTC TRBJ2-7 TRBV19 once TRBD1
CASSAGGRGNNYGYTF TGTGCCAGCAGCGCCGGGGGACGGGGAAATAACTATGGCTACACCTTC TRBJ1-2 TRBV2 . .
CASSIPRGRGDSGANVLTF TGTGCCAGTAGTATCCCCCGGGGCAGGGGTGACTCTGGGGCCAACGTCCTGACTTTC TRBJ2-6 TRBV19 . .
CASSQEETVLGGLGGYTF TGTGCCAGCAGCCAAGAAGAAACAGTGTTGGGGGGTCTCGGTGGCTACACCTTC TRBJ1-2 TRBV4-2 . .
CASSLGLANTQYF TGCGCCAGCAGCCTGGGACTAGCGAATACGCAGTATTTT TRBJ2-3 TRBV4-1 . TRBD2
CATSRAGQSYEQYF TGTGCCACCAGCAGAGCGGGACAGTCCTACGAGCAGTACTTC TRBJ2-7 TRBV15 . TRBD1
CAWTGRWGAAYNEQFF TGTGCCTGGACTGGTCGGTGGGGGGCCGCCTACAATGAGCAGTTCTTC TRBJ2-1 TRBV30 . .
CASSEVSLTEAFF TGTGCCAGCAGCGAAGTCAGTTTAACTGAAGCTTTCTTT TRBJ1-1 TRBV7-9 . .
CASSIGQEYNEQFF TGTGCCAGTAGTATAGGCCAGGAGTACAATGAGCAGTTCTTC TRBJ2-1 TRBV19 . .
CASKPNSGVVAAEQYF TGTGCCAGCAAGCCAAATTCAGGGGTCGTCGCAGCCGAGCAGTACTTC TRBJ2-7 TRBV2 . .
CASSLGGVTYNEQFF TGTGCCAGCAGCTTAGGAGGGGTGACTTACAATGAGCAGTTCTTC TRBJ2-1 TRBV7-9 . .
CASSEDDSRFNQPQHF TGTGCCAGCAGTGAAGACGACAGCAGGTTCAATCAGCCCCAGCATTTT TRBJ1-5 TRBV2 . .
CASSISGAGTGELFF TGTGCCAGTAGTATATCAGGGGCGGGCACCGGGGAGCTGTTTTTT TRBJ2-2 TRBV19 . .
CASSPRSNSYEQYF TGTGCCAGCAGCCCTCGATCAAACTCCTACGAGCAGTACTTC TRBJ2-7 TRBV5-4 . .
CASSATTGVVTEAFF TGTGCCAGTAGTGCAACAACAGGGGTGGTCACTGAAGCTTTCTTT TRBJ1-1 TRBV19 . TRBD1
CASSSSESPSYEQYF TGTGCCAGCAGCTCCTCAGAGTCACCCTCCTACGAGCAGTACTTC TRBJ2-7 TRBV7-9 . .